These 6 T cell receptor beta chains share one sample of origin, sequenced in a study of T cell clones after liver transplantation. Measured with immunoSEQ multiplex PCR; TCRdb has only the in-frame clones, and not every one. The profile shows 68,000 or so clones, about 91% of them singletons. The sequences come from CD4+ T cells from blood, collected approximately 25 months after liver transplant. These receptors were obtained from a human patient who received a liver transplant. Part of the T cell pool may stem from the graft donor.

The chain employs TRBV2 and TRBJ2-3, with 7 bases that match TRBD1. The CDR3 has 13 residues. Trimming removed 3 bases from V and 6 bases from J; junction bases left unmatched: 3. Germline lookup yields CDR1 SNHLY and CDR2 FYNNEI. DNA of the CDR3: TGTGCCAGCAGTGAGAGGGGGCAGGATACGCAGTATTTT. Its translation: CASSERGQDTQYF.

The chain links TRBV7-2 to TRBJ1-5; possibly TRBD1 for D (5 bases). This CDR3 has 13 residues. From germline, CDR1 is SGHTA and CDR2 FQGNSA. V lost 3 bases to trimming and J lost 3 bases, with 6 bases between them. The CDR3: CASSFRVNQPQHF. In DNA, the CDR3 is TGTGCCAGCAGCTTCAGGGTCAATCAGCCCCAGCATTTT.

The chain has TRBV6-6 and TRBJ1-2; TRBD1 matches 10 bases. Trimming removed 4 bases from V and 7 bases from J; junction bases left unmatched: 6. This CDR3 has 14 amino acids. Per germline, CDR1 MNHNY and CDR2 SVGAGI (reference sequence). The CDR3 sequence is CASSFGTGEGGYTF. CDR3 bases: TGTGCCAGCAGTTTTGGGACAGGGGAAGGTGGCTACACCTTC.

The rearrangement joins TRBV29-1 to TRBJ2-1; 14 bases map to TRBD2. After removal of 6 bases from V and 6 bases from J, the junction contained 7 bases not matched to a gene. The germline V gene has CDR1 SQVTM and CDR2 ANQGSEA. The CDR3 has 15 residues. The CDR3 loop is CSVRLAGGPFNEQFF. The CDR3 nucleotides read TGCAGCGTCCGACTAGCGGGAGGGCCTTTCAATGAGCAGTTCTTC.

Only one count was recorded for this clone. The rearrangement links TRBV27 to TRBJ2-1; D unclear. CDR1 and CDR2 (germline): MNHEY, SMNVEV (reference sequence). V gave up 5 bases and J gave up 4 bases, with 6 bases separating them. This CDR3 is 12 amino acids long. CDR3 DNA: TGTGCCAGCAGTAAAAAGTACAATGAGCAGTTCTTC. Protein product: CASSKKYNEQFF.

The chain links TRBV11-3 to TRBJ1-1, with 7 bases that match TRBD1. Losses at the gene ends were 5 bases for V and 6 bases for J; bases not matched to a gene: 6. CDR3 length: 13 residues. CDR1 is SGHNT, CDR2 YENEEA, per germline. The CDR3 spells CASSGQTGSEAFF. The DNA of the CDR3 is TGTGCCAGCAGCGGACAGACAGGGTCTGAAGCTTTCTTT. The complete variable domain, with remaining parts taken from reference TRBV11-3 and TRBJ1-1, reads EAGVVQSPRYKIIEKKQPVAFWCNPISGHNTLYWYLQNLGQGPELLIRYENEEAVDDSQLPKDRFSAERLKGVDSTLKIQPAELGDSAVYLCASSGQTGSEAFFGQGTRLTVV.